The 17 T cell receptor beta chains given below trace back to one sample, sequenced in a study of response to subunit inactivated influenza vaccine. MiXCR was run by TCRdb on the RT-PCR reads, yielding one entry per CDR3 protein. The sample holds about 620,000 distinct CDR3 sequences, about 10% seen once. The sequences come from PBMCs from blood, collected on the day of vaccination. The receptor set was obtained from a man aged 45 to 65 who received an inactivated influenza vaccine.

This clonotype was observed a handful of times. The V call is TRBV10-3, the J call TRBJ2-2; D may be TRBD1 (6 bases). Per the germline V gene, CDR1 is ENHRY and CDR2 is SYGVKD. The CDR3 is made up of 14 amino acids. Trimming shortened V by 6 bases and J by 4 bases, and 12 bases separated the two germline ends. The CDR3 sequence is CAIRGAEGTGELFF. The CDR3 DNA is TGTGCCATCAGGGGGGCCGAGGGCACCGGGGAGCTGTTTTTT.

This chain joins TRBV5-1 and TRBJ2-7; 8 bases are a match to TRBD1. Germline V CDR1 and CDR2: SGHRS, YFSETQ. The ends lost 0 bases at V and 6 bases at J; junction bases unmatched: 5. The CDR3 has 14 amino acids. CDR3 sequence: CASSLGGQGGEQYF. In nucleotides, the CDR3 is TGCGCCAGCAGCTTGGGTGGACAGGGCGGCGAGCAGTACTTC.

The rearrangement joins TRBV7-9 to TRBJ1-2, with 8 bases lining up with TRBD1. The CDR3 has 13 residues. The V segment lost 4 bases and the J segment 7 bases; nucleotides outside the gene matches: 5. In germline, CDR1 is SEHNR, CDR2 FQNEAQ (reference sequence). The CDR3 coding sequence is TGTGCCAGCAGCTACCCAGGGGGCTTTGGCTACACCTTC. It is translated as CASSYPGGFGYTF. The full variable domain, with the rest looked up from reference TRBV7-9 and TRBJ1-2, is DTGVSQNPRHKITKRGQNVTFRCDPISEHNRLYWYRQTLGQGPEFLTYFQNEAQLEKSRLLSDRFSAERPKGSFSTLEIQRTEQGDSAMYLCASSYPGGFGYTFGSGTRLTVV.

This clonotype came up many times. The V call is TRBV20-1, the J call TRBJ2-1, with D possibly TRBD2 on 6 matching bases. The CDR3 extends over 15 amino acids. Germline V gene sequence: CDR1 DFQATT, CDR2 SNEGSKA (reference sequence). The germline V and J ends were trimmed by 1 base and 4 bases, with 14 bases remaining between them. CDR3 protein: CSARGRTGVYNEQFF. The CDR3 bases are TGCAGTGCTAGAGGACGGACGGGAGTGTACAATGAGCAGTTCTTC.

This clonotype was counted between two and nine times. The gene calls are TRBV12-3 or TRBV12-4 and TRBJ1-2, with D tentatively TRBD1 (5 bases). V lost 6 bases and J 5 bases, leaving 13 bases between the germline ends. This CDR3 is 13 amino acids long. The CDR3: CASRSTEIYGYTF. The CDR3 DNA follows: TGTGCCAGCAGATCGACAGAAATTTATGGCTACACCTTC.

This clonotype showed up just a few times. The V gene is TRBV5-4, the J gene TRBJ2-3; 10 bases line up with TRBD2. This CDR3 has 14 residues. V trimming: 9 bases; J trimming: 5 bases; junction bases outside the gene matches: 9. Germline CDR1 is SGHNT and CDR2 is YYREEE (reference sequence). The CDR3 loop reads CATLTSGLGDTQYF. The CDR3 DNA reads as TGTGCCACCCTGACTAGCGGGCTCGGAGATACGCAGTATTTT.

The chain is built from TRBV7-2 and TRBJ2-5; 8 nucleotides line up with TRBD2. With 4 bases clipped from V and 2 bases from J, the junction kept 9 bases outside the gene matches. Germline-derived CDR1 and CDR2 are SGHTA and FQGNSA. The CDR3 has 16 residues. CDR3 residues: CASSSPQREYQETQYF. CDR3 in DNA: TGTGCCAGCAGCTCCCCCCAGCGGGAGTATCAAGAGACCCAGTACTTC.

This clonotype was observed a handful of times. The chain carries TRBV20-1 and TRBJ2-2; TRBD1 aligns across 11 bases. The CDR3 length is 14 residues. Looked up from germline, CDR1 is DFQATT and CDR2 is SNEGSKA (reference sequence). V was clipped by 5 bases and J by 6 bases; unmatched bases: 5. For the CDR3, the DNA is TGCAGTGCTGACCCGGGACAGGGGGCCGGGGAGCTGTTTTTT. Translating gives CSADPGQGAGELFF.

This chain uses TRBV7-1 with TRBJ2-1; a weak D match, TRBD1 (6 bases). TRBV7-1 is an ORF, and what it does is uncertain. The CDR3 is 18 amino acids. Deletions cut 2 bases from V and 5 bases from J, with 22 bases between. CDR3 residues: CASSSLQGRRLQNNEQFF. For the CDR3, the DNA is TGTGCCAGCAGCTCACTACAGGGCCGCCGCCTCCAAAACAATGAGCAGTTCTTC.

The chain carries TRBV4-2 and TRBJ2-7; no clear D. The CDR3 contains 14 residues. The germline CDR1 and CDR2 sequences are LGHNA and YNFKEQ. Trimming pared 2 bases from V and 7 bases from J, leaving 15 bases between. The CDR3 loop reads CASSQSLPLGEQYF. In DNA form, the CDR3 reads TGTGCCAGCAGCCAATCACTACCCTTAGGTGAGCAGTACTTC.

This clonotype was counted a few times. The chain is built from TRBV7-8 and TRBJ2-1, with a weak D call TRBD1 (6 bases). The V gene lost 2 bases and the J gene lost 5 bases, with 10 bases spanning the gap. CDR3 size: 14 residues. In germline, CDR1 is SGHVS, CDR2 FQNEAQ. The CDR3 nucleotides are TGTGCCAGCAGCTTACAGGGGTGGAACAATGAGCAGTTCTTC. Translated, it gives CASSLQGWNNEQFF.

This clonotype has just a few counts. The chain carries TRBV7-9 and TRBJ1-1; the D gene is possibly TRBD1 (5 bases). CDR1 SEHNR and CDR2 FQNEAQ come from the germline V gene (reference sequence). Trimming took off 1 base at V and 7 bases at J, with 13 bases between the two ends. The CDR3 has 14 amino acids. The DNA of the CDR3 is TGTGCCAGCAGCTTAGTCCGCCATCAGGGTGAAGCTTTCTTT. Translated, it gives CASSLVRHQGEAFF.

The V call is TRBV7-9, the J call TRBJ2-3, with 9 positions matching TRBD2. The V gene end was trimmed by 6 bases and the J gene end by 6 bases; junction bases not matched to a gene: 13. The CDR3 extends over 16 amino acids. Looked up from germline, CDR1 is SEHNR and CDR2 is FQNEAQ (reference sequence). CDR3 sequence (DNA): TGTGCCAGCAGACGCCGCCGACTAGCGGACGCCGATACGCAGTATTTT. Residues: CASRRRRLADADTQYF.

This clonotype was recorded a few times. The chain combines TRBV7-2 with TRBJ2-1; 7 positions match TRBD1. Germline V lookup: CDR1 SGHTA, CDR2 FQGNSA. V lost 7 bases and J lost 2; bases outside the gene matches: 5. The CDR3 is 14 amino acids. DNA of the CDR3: TGTGCCAGCACCTCGACAGGGCCCTACAATGAGCAGTTCTTC. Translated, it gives CASTSTGPYNEQFF. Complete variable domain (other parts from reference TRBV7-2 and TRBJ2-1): GAGVSQSPSNKVTEKGKDVELRCDPISGHTALYWYRQSLGQGLEFLIYFQGNSAPDKSGLPSDRFSAERTGGSVSTLTIQRTQQEDSAVYLCASTSTGPYNEQFFGPGTRLTVL.

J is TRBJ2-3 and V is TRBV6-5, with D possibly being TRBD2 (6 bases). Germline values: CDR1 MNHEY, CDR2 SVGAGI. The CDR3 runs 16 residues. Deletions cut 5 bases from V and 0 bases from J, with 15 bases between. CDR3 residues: CASSPLGSGSTDTQYF. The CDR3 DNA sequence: TGTGCCAGCAGTCCCCTCGGTAGCGGCAGCACAGATACGCAGTATTTT.

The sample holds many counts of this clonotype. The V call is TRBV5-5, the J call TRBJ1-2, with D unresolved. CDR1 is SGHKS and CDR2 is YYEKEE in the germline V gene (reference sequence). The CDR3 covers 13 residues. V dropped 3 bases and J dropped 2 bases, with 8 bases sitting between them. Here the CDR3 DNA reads TGTGCCAGCAGCTCCTCAGGAAACTATGGCTACACCTTC. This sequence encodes CASSSSGNYGYTF.

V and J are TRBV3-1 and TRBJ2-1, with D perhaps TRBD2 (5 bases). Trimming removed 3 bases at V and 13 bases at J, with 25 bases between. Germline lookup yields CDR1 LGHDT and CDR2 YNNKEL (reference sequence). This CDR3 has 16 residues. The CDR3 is CASSQGAAAHSYRQFF. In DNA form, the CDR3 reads TGTGCCAGCAGCCAGGGAGCAGCCGCCCACAGTTATCGTCAGTTCTTC.